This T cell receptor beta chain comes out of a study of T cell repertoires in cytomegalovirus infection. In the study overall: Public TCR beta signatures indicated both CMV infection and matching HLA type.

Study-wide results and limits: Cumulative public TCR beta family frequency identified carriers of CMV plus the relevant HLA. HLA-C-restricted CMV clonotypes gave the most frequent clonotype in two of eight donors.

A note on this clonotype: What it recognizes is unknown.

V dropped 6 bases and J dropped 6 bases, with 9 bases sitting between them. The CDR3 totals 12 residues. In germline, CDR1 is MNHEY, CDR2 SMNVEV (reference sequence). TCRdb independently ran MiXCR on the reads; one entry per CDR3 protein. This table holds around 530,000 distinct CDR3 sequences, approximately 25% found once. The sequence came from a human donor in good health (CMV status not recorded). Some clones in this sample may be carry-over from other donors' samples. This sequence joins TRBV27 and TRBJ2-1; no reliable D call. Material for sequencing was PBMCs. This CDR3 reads CASRDLVNEQFF. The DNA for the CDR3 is TGTGCCAGCAGAGACCTGGTCAATGAGCAGTTCTTC.